These T cell receptor beta chains were read from a single sample in a study of OX40 agonist ivuxolimab in advanced cancers. Generated by immunoSEQ multiplex PCR, the TCRdb table keeps only in-frame clones and is missing some. The data show approximately 62,000 clones, approximately 92% seen once. The specimen was CD4+ or CD8+ T cells sorted from blood, collected in a trial of the OX40 agonist ivuxolimab. The receptors come from an adult with an advanced solid tumor such as melanoma, head and neck, liver or kidney cancer. CDR3s include the opening cysteine and the closing phenylalanine or tryptophan. D genes are given only for firm matches. A clone size is listed for some rows: how often the clone was seen (once, few, many), or a class if it is expanded.

.	TRBJ2-1	TRBD1	TRBV7-9	CASSSNSGTGYNEQFF	TGTGCCAGCAGCTCCAATAGTGGGACAGGCTACAATGAGCAGTTCTTC
.	TRBJ2-2	TRBD2	TRBV19	CASTWTSGRMGTGELFF	TGTGCCAGTACCTGGACTAGCGGGAGAATGGGCACCGGGGAGCTGTTTTTT
.	TRBJ1-1	.	TRBV29-1	CSVSQGTTEAFF	TGCAGCGTTTCGCAGGGTACGACTGAAGCTTTCTTT
.	TRBJ1-1	.	TRBV7-9	CASSWGEAEAFF	TGTGCCAGCAGCTGGGGGGAGGCTGAAGCTTTCTTT
.	TRBJ2-2	TRBD2	TRBV7-9	CASSLVLAGHGELFF	TGTGCCAGCAGCTTAGTACTAGCGGGACACGGGGAGCTGTTTTTT
.	TRBJ2-7	.	TRBV6-1	CASSLTGAYEQYF	TGTGCCAGCAGCTTGACAGGAGCCTACGAGCAGTACTTC
.	TRBJ1-2	TRBD1	TRBV30	CAWSTRTSGGDGYTF	TGTGCCTGGAGTACTAGAACCTCAGGGGGCGACGGCTACACCTTC
.	TRBJ2-7	TRBD2	TRBV4-1	CASSHLAGGPSEQYF	TGCGCCAGCAGCCATTTGGCGGGGGGGCCTAGCGAGCAGTACTTC
.	TRBJ2-7	.	TRBV7-9	CASSLHGGEQYF	TGTGCCAGCAGCTTACACGGTGGCGAGCAGTACTTC
.	TRBJ2-7	TRBD1	TRBV9	CASSPDRVEGEQYF	TGTGCCAGCAGCCCCGACAGGGTTGAGGGCGAGCAGTACTTC
.	TRBJ1-3	.	TRBV4-1	CASSQDWARWGNTIYF	TGCGCCAGCAGCCAAGATTGGGCTAGGTGGGGAAACACCATATATTTT
.	TRBJ1-5	.	TRBV2	CASSEGVNSNQPQHF	TGTGCCAGCAGTGAGGGGGTTAATAGCAATCAGCCCCAGCATTTT
.	TRBJ2-7	TRBD1	TRBV9	CASSFGTGGSYEQYF	TGTGCCAGCAGCTTTGGGACAGGGGGGTCCTACGAGCAGTACTTC
.	TRBJ2-1	.	TRBV6-6	CASRVDSDYYNEQFF	TGTGCCAGCAGAGTGGACAGCGACTACTACAATGAGCAGTTCTTC
.	TRBJ2-7	TRBD1	TRBV4-1	CASSPISGTGGHEQYF	TGCGCCAGCAGCCCGATTTCAGGGACAGGGGGCCACGAGCAGTACTTC
few	TRBJ1-1	.	TRBV29-1	CSVVDLTNTEAFF	TGCAGCGTTGTGGACCTTACGAACACTGAAGCTTTCTTT
.	TRBJ2-5	TRBD1	TRBV5-4	CASSLRLTGGSETQYF	TGTGCCAGCAGCTTGCGTCTGACAGGGGGATCAGAGACCCAGTACTTC
few	TRBJ1-2	TRBD1	TRBV20-1	CSAPDREATF	TGCAGTGCCCCGGACAGGGAGGCCACCTTC
.	TRBJ1-5	.	TRBV7-9	CASSLDGPSNQPQHF	TGTGCCAGCAGCTTAGATGGGCCTTCAAATCAGCCCCAGCATTTT
.	TRBJ2-1	TRBD2	TRBV27	CASSLSGREGNEQFF	TGTGCCAGCAGTTTAAGCGGGAGGGAGGGCAATGAGCAGTTCTTC
.	TRBJ2-5	.	TRBV6-5	CASSYSLGESKETQYF	TGTGCCAGCAGTTACTCCCTGGGGGAAAGTAAGGAGACCCAGTACTTC
.	TRBJ2-6	.	TRBV12-2	CASRLDPTVRDRVTSGANVLTF	TGTGCAAGTCGCTTAGACCCCACCGTAAGGGACAGGGTGACCTCTGGGGCCAACGTCCTGACTTTC
once	TRBJ2-5	.	TRBV6-5	CASSYSTAEETQYF	TGTGCCAGCAGTTACTCGACAGCCGAAGAGACCCAGTACTTC
.	TRBJ2-5	TRBD2	TRBV5-1	CASSLGTGGGFRGQETQYF	TGCGCCAGCAGCTTGGGAACTGGCGGGGGATTCCGGGGGCAAGAGACCCAGTACTTC
.	TRBJ1-6	.	TRBV19	CASTWGTDSPLHF	TGTGCCAGTACCTGGGGTACGGATTCACCCCTCCACTTT
.	TRBJ2-3	TRBD2	TRBV27	CASRLAGGQDTQYF	TGTGCCAGCAGACTAGCGGGGGGGCAAGATACGCAGTATTTT
.	TRBJ2-7	.	TRBV6-5	CASSWSRKSGSYEQYF	TGTGCCAGCAGTTGGAGCAGGAAATCAGGATCCTACGAGCAGTACTTC
.	TRBJ1-2	.	TRBV11-3	CASSERSGYGYTF	TGTGCCAGCAGCGAGAGGAGTGGCTATGGCTACACCTTC
once	TRBJ2-7	.	TRBV7-6	CASSLSAGPTYEQYF	TGTGCCAGCAGCTTAAGCGCCGGCCCCACCTACGAGCAGTACTTC
.	TRBJ2-3	.	TRBV19	CASSTWGATSTDTQYF	TGTGCCAGTAGTACCTGGGGCGCGACGAGCACAGATACGCAGTATTTT
.	TRBJ2-3	TRBD1	TRBV7-3	CASSLGQVWGDTQYF	TGTGCCAGCAGCTTAGGACAGGTTTGGGGAGATACGCAGTATTTT
.	TRBJ1-2	.	TRBV27	CASRDDSYGYTF	TGTGCCAGCAGAGACGACAGCTATGGCTACACCTTC
.	TRBJ1-5	.	TRBV19	CASTGWGGNNQPQHF	TGTGCCAGTACAGGTTGGGGAGGGAACAATCAGCCCCAGCATTTT
once	TRBJ2-1	.	TRBV6-4	CASSDSARLENEQFF	TGTGCCAGCAGTGACTCGGCTCGTCTGGAAAATGAGCAGTTCTTC
.	TRBJ1-1	.	TRBV27	CASSLSSGGFWLAEAFF	TGTGCCAGCAGTTTATCTTCCGGGGGCTTCTGGTTGGCTGAAGCTTTCTTT
.	TRBJ2-1	.	TRBV28	CASSFRDSKVYNEQFF	TGTGCCAGCAGTTTCCGGGACTCCAAAGTCTACAATGAGCAGTTCTTC
.	TRBJ1-5	.	TRBV7-2	CASSSWPYVGGGSNQPQHF	TGTGCCAGCAGCTCGTGGCCCTATGTAGGGGGAGGTAGCAATCAGCCCCAGCATTTT
once	TRBJ2-7	.	TRBV27	CASSYRVSYEQYF	TGTGCCAGCAGTTATAGGGTCAGCTACGAGCAGTACTTC
.	TRBJ1-2	TRBD1	TRBV10-3	CAISEYQGALDYGYTF	TGTGCCATCAGTGAGTACCAGGGGGCCTTGGACTATGGCTACACCTTC
once	TRBJ2-5	TRBD1	TRBV7-3	CASSSTGGGLETQYF	TGTGCCAGCAGCTCCACAGGGGGCGGTTTGGAGACCCAGTACTTC
.	TRBJ2-7	.	TRBV4-2	CASSQDSTGGGEQYF	TGTGCCAGCAGCCAAGATTCAACCGGCGGAGGGGAGCAGTACTTC
.	TRBJ1-4	TRBD1	TRBV4-2	CASSPPTGALTNEKLFF	TGTGCCAGCAGCCCTCCGACAGGGGCTTTAACTAATGAAAAACTGTTTTTT
.	TRBJ2-3	.	TRBV11-2	CASSLVGDTQYF	TGTGCCAGCAGCTTAGTAGGGGATACGCAGTATTTT
.	TRBJ2-5	.	TRBV10-3	CAISGSYQETQYF	TGTGCCATCAGTGGATCTTACCAAGAGACCCAGTACTTC
.	TRBJ2-2	.	TRBV7-6	CASSPASISAGELFF	TGTGCCAGCAGCCCAGCCTCGATTTCGGCCGGGGAGCTGTTTTTT
.	TRBJ1-1	.	TRBV7-2	CASSPLGGPISFF	TGTGCCAGCAGCCCTCTGGGAGGCCCAATCTCCTTCTTT
.	TRBJ2-1	TRBD1	TRBV7-9	CASAGTGGFDEQFF	TGTGCCAGCGCCGGGACAGGGGGTTTCGATGAGCAGTTCTTC
.	TRBJ2-1	TRBD2	TRBV5-1	CASSLGSGGRPYNEQFF	TGCGCCAGCAGCTTGGGGTCGGGCGGGAGGCCCTACAATGAGCAGTTCTTC
.	TRBJ2-1	TRBD2	TRBV4-1	CASSHRTSGGNEQFF	TGCGCCAGCAGCCATAGGACTAGCGGGGGGAATGAGCAGTTCTTC
.	TRBJ1-5	.	TRBV28	CASKETPYSNQPQHF	TGTGCCAGCAAGGAGACACCTTATAGCAATCAGCCCCAGCATTTT
.	TRBJ2-5	.	TRBV7-6	CASSSGAQETQYF	TGTGCCAGCAGCTCAGGGGCCCAAGAGACCCAGTACTTC
.	TRBJ2-7	TRBD2	TRBV7-9	CASSGRLAGTYEQYF	TGTGCCAGCAGCGGAAGACTAGCGGGCACCTACGAGCAGTACTTC
.	TRBJ1-4	.	TRBV5-1	CASRKSEVYEKLFF	TGCGCCAGCAGGAAGTCTGAGGTGTATGAAAAACTGTTTTTT
once	TRBJ2-7	TRBD1	TRBV7-2	CASSTWTGGGWEQYF	TGTGCCAGCAGCACTTGGACAGGGGGGGGTTGGGAGCAGTACTTC
.	TRBJ2-1	TRBD2	TRBV5-8	CASSLGLAGAHEQFF	TGTGCCAGCAGCCTGGGACTAGCGGGAGCGCATGAGCAGTTCTTC
.	TRBJ2-1	TRBD2	TRBV13	CASSPRIVAGIYNEQFF	TGTGCCAGCAGCCCCCGTATTGTAGCGGGGATCTACAATGAGCAGTTCTTC